The present T cell receptor (beta chain) was sequenced within a study of spatial heterogeneity in lung cancer. As for the study in general: Sequenced were any available follow-up PBMC samples, which had been obtained a median of about 22 months after resection. Raw reads contained each unique TCR and UMI combination more than ten times on average.

Time point defined: blood at routine non-recurrence follow-up after resection. Material for sequencing was whole RNA from tumor, nontumor lung or frozen PBMC, left unsorted. The germline CDR1 and CDR2 sequences are SNHLY and FYNNEI. This CDR3 has 14 residues. The junction had 4 bases not matched to a gene; V was cut back by 5 bases and J by 4 bases. TCRdb redid the calling of the 5' RACE reads with MiXCR, one entry per CDR3 protein. The sample lists about 94,000 distinct CDR3 sequences, roughly 21% occurring once. The material was PBMCs, obtained at follow-up. The source of this sequence is a male donor with early-stage non-small cell lung cancer. The chain uses TRBV2 and TRBJ2-7, with 11 bases fitting TRBD2. The CDR3 reads CASSRLAGIYEQYF. CDR3 coding DNA: TGTGCCAGCAGTAGACTAGCGGGAATATACGAGCAGTACTTC.